Listed below are T cell receptor beta chains from one sample, sequenced in a study of blood T cell repertoires in COVID-19. Generated by immunoSEQ multiplex PCR, the TCRdb table keeps only in-frame clones and is missing some. The data contain 95,000 to 110,000 clones, just under 85% of them seen just once; the ten biggest clones take up approximately 3.4%. The sequenced sample consisted of peripheral blood. The receptor set was obtained from an elderly woman with active or convalescent COVID-19. Each CDR3 is given with its conserved first and last residue. D genes are given only for firm matches. Clone size is stated in some rows and not others, as once, few, many or a class when expanded.

-,TRBD2,TRBJ2-7,TRBV13,CASAAGGNPYEQYF,TGTGCCAGCGCAGCGGGAGGGAACCCCTACGAGCAGTACTTC
-,-,TRBJ1-2,TRBV2,CASSKDINYGYTF,TGTGCCAGCAGCAAGGACATCAACTATGGCTACACCTTC
-,TRBD1,TRBJ2-7,TRBV28,CASSSQTGTVSYEQYF,TGTGCCAGCAGTTCCCAAACCGGGACAGTCTCCTACGAGCAGTACTTC
-,TRBD1,TRBJ1-4,TRBV7-9,CASSRDRMPEKLFF,TGTGCCAGCAGCCGGGACAGGATGCCTGAAAAACTGTTTTTT
-,-,TRBJ2-7,TRBV9,CASSVRDRWMGEQYF,TGTGCCAGCAGCGTTCGAGACAGGTGGATGGGCGAGCAGTACTTC
-,-,TRBJ2-5,TRBV10-3,CAIREQETQYF,TGTGCCATCCGGGAACAAGAGACCCAGTACTTC
-,-,TRBJ1-1,TRBV19,CASSIRALNTEAFF,TGTGCCAGTAGTATCAGGGCCCTGAACACTGAAGCTTTCTTT
-,-,TRBJ1-5,TRBV7-8,CASSLADTNQPQHF,TGTGCCAGCAGCTTAGCGGACACCAATCAGCCCCAGCATTTT
-,-,TRBJ1-6,TRBV5-8,CASSLGQRKNSPLHF,TGTGCCAGCAGCTTGGGGCAGAGGAAAAATTCACCCCTCCACTTT
-,TRBD1,TRBJ1-2,TRBV9,CASSVATGAGNYTF,TGTGCCAGCAGCGTAGCTACAGGGGCGGGGAACTACACCTTC
-,TRBD1,TRBJ2-1,TRBV19,CASSIRQGSNEQFF,TGTGCCAGTAGTATACGACAGGGTAGCAATGAGCAGTTCTTC
-,TRBD1,TRBJ1-3,TRBV7-2,CASSFVGTAGNTIYF,TGTGCCAGCAGCTTCGTCGGGACAGCTGGAAACACCATATATTTT
-,-,TRBJ1-1,TRBV6-2/TRBV6-3,CASSQDRSYSNTEAFF,TGTGCCAGCAGTCAGGACAGATCCTATTCGAACACTGAAGCTTTCTTT
once,-,TRBJ1-2,TRBV7-2,CASRSGKGYTF,TGTGCCAGCAGATCCGGGAAGGGCTACACCTTC
-,TRBD1,TRBJ1-1,TRBV27,CASSFWAGGMNTEAFF,TGTGCCAGCAGTTTTTGGGCAGGGGGCATGAACACTGAAGCTTTCTTT
-,TRBD1,TRBJ2-2,TRBV9,CASSGGQGETNTGELFF,TGTGCCAGCAGCGGCGGACAGGGAGAAACAAACACCGGGGAGCTGTTTTTT
-,TRBD1,TRBJ2-1,TRBV30,CAWSVRGLYNEQFF,TGTGCCTGGAGTGTGAGGGGGCTATACAATGAGCAGTTCTTC
once,-,TRBJ1-2,TRBV9,CASSVDLEGGYTF,TGTGCCAGCAGCGTAGATCTGGAGGGTGGCTACACCTTC
-,-,TRBJ1-2,TRBV19,CASKGTGTASNYGYTF,TGTGCCAGTAAGGGGACTGGGACGGCCTCTAACTATGGCTACACCTTC
-,-,TRBJ1-5,TRBV6-2/TRBV6-3,CASSYVPRDQPQHF,TGTGCCAGCAGTTACGTCCCACGGGATCAGCCCCAGCATTTT
-,TRBD1,TRBJ1-1,TRBV19,CASTNIRSDRGSTEAFF,TGTGCCAGTACCAACATACGGTCGGACAGGGGGAGTACTGAAGCTTTCTTT
-,TRBD1,TRBJ1-5,TRBV19,CASSPQGAPQHF,TGTGCCAGTAGTCCACAGGGGGCCCCCCAGCATTTT
few,-,TRBJ2-7,TRBV7-8,CASSQWTASYEQYF,TGTGCCAGCAGCCAGTGGACAGCCTCCTACGAGCAGTACTTC
-,-,TRBJ1-2,TRBV10-3,CAISGEGNGYGYTF,TGTGCCATCAGTGGGGAGGGCAACGGCTATGGCTACACCTTC
-,-,TRBJ1-2,TRBV28,CASSFGSLGYTF,TGTGCCAGCAGTTTCGGGAGTCTGGGCTACACCTTC
-,TRBD2,TRBJ2-7,TRBV5-4,CASSTPGTSGEQYF,TGTGCCAGCAGCACCCCCGGGACTAGCGGCGAGCAGTACTTC
-,-,TRBJ2-1,TRBV9,CASSVAGMGYNEQFF,TGTGCCAGCAGCGTAGCAGGGATGGGATACAATGAGCAGTTCTTC
-,-,TRBJ1-1,TRBV3-1/TRBV3-2,CASSQRMARGNTEAFF,TGTGCCAGCAGCCAGAGGATGGCGCGTGGGAACACTGAAGCTTTCTTT
-,TRBD2,TRBJ2-7,TRBV9,CASSVGTSGTYEQYF,TGTGCCAGCAGCGTCGGGACTAGCGGCACCTACGAGCAGTACTTC
-,-,TRBJ2-6,TRBV12-5,CASGLSGAGANVLTF,TGTGCTAGTGGTTTAAGTGGAGCTGGGGCCAACGTCCTGACTTTC
-,TRBD1,TRBJ1-1,TRBV19,CASSSDRGLTYTEAFF,TGTGCCAGTAGTTCTGACAGGGGGCTTACCTACACTGAAGCTTTCTTT
-,-,TRBJ2-5,TRBV30,CAWSSFQGLQETQYF,TGTGCCTGGAGCTCCTTTCAGGGGTTACAAGAGACCCAGTACTTC
once,-,TRBJ2-5,TRBV27,CASRPQKYQETQYF,TGTGCCAGCAGACCACAGAAGTACCAAGAGACCCAGTACTTC
-,TRBD1,TRBJ2-1,TRBV2,CASSETTGSYNEQFF,TGTGCCAGCAGTGAAACGACAGGGAGCTACAATGAGCAGTTCTTC
-,TRBD2,TRBJ2-1,TRBV7-8,CASGEGRQFF,TGTGCCAGCGGGGAGGGGAGGCAGTTCTTC